What follows are 9 T cell receptor beta chains derived from one specimen sequenced in a study of tumor-infiltrating lymphocytes in oesophageal squamous cell carcinoma. One entry per CDR3 protein results from TCRdb running MiXCR on the PCR reads. The data show over 10,000 distinct CDR3 sequences, with around 51% seen just once and approximately 24% held by the top ten. Sequenced sample: esophageal tumor tissue. Receptors originate from a male donor with esophageal squamous cell carcinoma.

A few counts support this clonotype. The chain combines TRBV25-1 with TRBJ2-3; 8 positions match TRBD2. The J call is doubtful: the DNA matches TRBJ2-1 better. This CDR3 is 15 amino acids long. Germline V gene sequence: CDR1 MGHDK, CDR2 SYGVNS. For the CDR3, the DNA is TGTGCCAGCAGTGGTACTAGCGGCACATACAATGAGCAGTTCTTC. Translated, it gives CASSGTSGTYNEQFF.

The chain recombines TRBV7-9 with TRBJ2-5, with 11 bases lining up with TRBD2. Unmatched junction bases numbered 16, after V lost 5 bases and J lost 11 bases. CDR1 SEHNR and CDR2 FQNEAQ come from the germline V gene (reference sequence). The CDR3 extends over 16 amino acids. CDR3 residues: CASSNSGGATYNEQYF. The CDR3, as DNA: TGTGCCAGCAGCAATAGCGGGGGGGCTACTTACAATGAGCAGTACTTC.

This clonotype is medium-sized by share. The CDR3 spells CASSPRGNYEQYF. CDR3 in DNA: TGTGCCAGCTCACCACGGGGAAACTACGAGCAGTACTTC. The genes are TRBV18 and TRBJ2-7; D is unresolved. V shed 1 base and J shed 3 bases, with 7 bases lying between them. Germline CDR1 reads KGHSH; CDR2 reads LQKENI. This CDR3 spans 13 amino acids.

V and J are TRBV7-6 and TRBJ2-7; 11 bases map to TRBD2. From germline, CDR1 is SGHVS and CDR2 FNYEAQ. The ends lost 5 bases at V and 5 bases at J; junction bases unmatched: 14. CDR3 length: 17 residues. CDR3 bases: TGTGCCAGCAGCCTCATGACTAGCGGGATTACCACCAACGAGCAGTACTTC. Its protein product is CASSLMTSGITTNEQYF.

This clonotype occurred many times. The V call is TRBV19, the J call TRBJ2-5; 7 bases align to TRBD2. Germline values: CDR1 LNHDA, CDR2 SQIVND (reference sequence). Trimming cost V 6 bases and J 1 base; bases outside gene matches: 11. The CDR3 runs 16 residues. CDR3 sequence (DNA): TGTGCCAGTAGACCAGCGGGAAATATGGGCCAAGAGACCCAGTACTTC. Residues: CASRPAGNMGQETQYF.

The chain couples TRBV7-3 to TRBJ2-1; the D is unclear. Trimming took off 0 bases at V and 3 bases at J, with 9 bases between the two ends. CDR1 SGHTA and CDR2 FQGTGA come from the germline V gene. CDR3 size: 15 residues. DNA for the CDR3: TGTGCCAGCAGCTTAACGAGTTCGAACTACAATGAGCAGTTCTTC. It yields the protein CASSLTSSNYNEQFF.

The chain employs TRBV6-1 and TRBJ2-5; 7 bases are shared with TRBD1. Gene TRBJ2-3 matches the end of the DNA better, so the J call may be wrong. CDR1 MNHNS and CDR2 SASEGT come from the germline V gene. This CDR3 contains 12 residues. The DNA for the CDR3 is TGTGCCAGCAAAGACAGGGCCGTTACGCAGTATTTT. Protein sequence: CASKDRAVTQYF.

CDR3 coding DNA: TGTGCCAGCAGTTACGGAGAAATTGGTGAGCAGTTCTTC. Protein: CASSYGEIGEQFF. This chain links TRBV6-8 with TRBJ2-7, with unresolved D. The DNA end is more similar to TRBJ2-1, so the J call may be wrong. Germline V lookup: CDR1 MNHGY, CDR2 SAAAGT. The CDR3 is 13 residues long.

The chain uses TRBV7-4 and TRBJ2-3; a weak D match, TRBD1 (5 bases). The better agreement between TRBJ1-1 and the DNA end casts doubt on the J call. The CDR3 runs to 14 residues. The germline gives CDR1 SGHVT, CDR2 SQSDAQ. For the CDR3, the DNA is TGTGCCAGCAGCCCCAGGGACGGTGAAACTGAAGCTTTCTTT. Its translation is CASSPRDGETEAFF.